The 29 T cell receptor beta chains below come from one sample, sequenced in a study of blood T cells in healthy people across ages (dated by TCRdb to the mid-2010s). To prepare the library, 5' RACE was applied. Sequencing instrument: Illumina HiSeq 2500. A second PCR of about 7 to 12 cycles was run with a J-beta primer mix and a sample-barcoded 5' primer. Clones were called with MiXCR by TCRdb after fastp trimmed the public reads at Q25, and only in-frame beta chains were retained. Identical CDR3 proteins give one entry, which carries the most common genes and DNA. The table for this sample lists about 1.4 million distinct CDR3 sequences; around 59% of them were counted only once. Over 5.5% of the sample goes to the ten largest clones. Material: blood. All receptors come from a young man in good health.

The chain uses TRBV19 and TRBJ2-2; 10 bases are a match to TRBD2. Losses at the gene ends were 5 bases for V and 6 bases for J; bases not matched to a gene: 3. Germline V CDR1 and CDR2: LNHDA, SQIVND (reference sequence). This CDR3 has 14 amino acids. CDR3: CASSEAGGSGELFF. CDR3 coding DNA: TGTGCCAGTAGTGAAGCGGGAGGGTCCGGGGAGCTGTTTTTT.

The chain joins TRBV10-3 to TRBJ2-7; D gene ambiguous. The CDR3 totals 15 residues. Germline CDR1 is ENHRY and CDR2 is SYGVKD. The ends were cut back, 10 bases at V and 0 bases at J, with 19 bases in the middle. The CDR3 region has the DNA TGTGCCACCTTGGATGGGGTTAGCAGCTCCTACGAGCAGTACTTC. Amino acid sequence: CATLDGVSSSYEQYF.

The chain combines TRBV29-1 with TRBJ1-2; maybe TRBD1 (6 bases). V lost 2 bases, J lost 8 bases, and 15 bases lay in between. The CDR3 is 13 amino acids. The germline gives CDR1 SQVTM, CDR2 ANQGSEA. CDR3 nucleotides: TGCAGCGTTGAAACCACAGGGAACGGGGGCTACACCTTC. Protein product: CSVETTGNGGYTF.

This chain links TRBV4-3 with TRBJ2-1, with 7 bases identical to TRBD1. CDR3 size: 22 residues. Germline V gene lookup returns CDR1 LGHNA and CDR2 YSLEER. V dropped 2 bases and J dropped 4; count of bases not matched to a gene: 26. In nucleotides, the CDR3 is TGCGCCAGCAGCCAATATGACAGGGTGCCCTCCTCCCCACCCAAACCTTACAATGAGCAGTTCTTC. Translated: CASSQYDRVPSSPPKPYNEQFF.

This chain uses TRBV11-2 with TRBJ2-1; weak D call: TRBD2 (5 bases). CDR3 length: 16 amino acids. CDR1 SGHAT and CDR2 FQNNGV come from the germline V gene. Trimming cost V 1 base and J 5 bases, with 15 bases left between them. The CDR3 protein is CASSLGVLFGNNEQFF. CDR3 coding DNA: TGTGCCAGCAGCTTAGGGGTTTTGTTCGGGAACAATGAGCAGTTCTTC.

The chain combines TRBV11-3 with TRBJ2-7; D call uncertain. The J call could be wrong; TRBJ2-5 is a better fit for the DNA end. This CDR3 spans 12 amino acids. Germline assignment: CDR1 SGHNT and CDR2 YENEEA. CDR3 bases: TGTGCCAGCAGCTCAAAAGAAGAGACCCAGTACTTC. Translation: CASSSKEETQYF.

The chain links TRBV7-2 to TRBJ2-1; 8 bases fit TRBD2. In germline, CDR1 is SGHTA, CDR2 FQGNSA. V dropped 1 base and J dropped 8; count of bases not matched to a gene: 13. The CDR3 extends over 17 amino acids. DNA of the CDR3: TGTGCCAGCAGCTTAGGCGGTGTTAGCGGGGTGGGCGATGAGCAGTTCTTC. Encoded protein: CASSLGGVSGVGDEQFF. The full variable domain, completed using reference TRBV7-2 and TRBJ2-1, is GAGVSQSPSNKVTEKGKDVELRCDPISGHTALYWYRQSLGQGLEFLIYFQGNSAPDKSGLPSDRFSAERTGGSVSTLTIQRTQQEDSAVYLCASSLGGVSGVGDEQFFGPGTRLTVL.

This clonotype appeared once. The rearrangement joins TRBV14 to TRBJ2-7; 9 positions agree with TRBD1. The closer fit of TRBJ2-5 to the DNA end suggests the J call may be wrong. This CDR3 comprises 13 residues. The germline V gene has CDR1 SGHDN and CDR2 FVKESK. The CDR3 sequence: CASSPGTGRTQYF. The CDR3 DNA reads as TGTGCCAGCAGCCCAGGGACAGGGCGGACCCAGTACTTC.

This CDR3 reads CASRASFGNYNEQFF. In DNA form, the CDR3 reads TGTGCCAGCCGCGCATCATTCGGAAACTACAATGAGCAGTTCTTC. This sequence joins TRBV2 and TRBJ2-1; unclear D gene. Per germline, CDR1 SNHLY and CDR2 FYNNEI. CDR3 length equals 15 residues. V lost 8 bases to trimming and J lost 3 bases, with 17 bases between them.

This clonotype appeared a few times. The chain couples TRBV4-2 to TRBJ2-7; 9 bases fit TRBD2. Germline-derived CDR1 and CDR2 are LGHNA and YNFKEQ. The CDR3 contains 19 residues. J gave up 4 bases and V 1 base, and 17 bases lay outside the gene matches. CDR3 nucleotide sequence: TGTGCCAGCAGCCAAGTCTTAACACCAGCCGGGACTAGCAAGTACGAGCAGTACTTC. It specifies CASSQVLTPAGTSKYEQYF.

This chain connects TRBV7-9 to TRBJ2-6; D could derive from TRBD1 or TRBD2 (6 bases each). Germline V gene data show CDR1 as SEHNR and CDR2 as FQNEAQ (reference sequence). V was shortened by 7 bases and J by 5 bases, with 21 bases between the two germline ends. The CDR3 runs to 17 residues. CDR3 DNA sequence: TGTGCCAGCATCACAAGAGGAGGGGGTAGCTGGGCCAACGTCCTGACTTTC. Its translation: CASITRGGGSWANVLTF.

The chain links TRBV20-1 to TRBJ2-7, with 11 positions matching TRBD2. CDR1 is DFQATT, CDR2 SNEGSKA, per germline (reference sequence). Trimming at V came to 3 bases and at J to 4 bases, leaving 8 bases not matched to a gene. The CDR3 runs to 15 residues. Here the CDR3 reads CSASAPGLAVYEQYF. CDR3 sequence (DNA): TGCAGTGCTAGCGCCCCGGGACTAGCGGTGTACGAGCAGTACTTC.

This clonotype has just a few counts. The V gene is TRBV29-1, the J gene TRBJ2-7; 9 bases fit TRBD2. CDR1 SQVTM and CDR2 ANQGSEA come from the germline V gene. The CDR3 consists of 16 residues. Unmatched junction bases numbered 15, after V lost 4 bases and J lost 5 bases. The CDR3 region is CSVVVLLAGGRDEQYF. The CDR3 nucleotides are TGCAGCGTTGTGGTCCTGCTTGCGGGAGGGAGGGACGAGCAGTACTTC.

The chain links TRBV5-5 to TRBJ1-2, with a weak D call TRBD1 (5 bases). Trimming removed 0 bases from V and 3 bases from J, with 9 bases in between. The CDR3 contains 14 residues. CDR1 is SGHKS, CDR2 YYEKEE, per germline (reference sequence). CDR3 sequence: CASSLEDSHYGYTF. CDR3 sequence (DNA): TGTGCCAGCAGCTTGGAAGACAGTCACTATGGCTACACCTTC. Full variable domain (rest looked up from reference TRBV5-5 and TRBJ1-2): DAGVTQSPTHLIKTRGQQVTLRCSPISGHKSVSWYQQVLGQGPQFIFQYYEKEERGRGNFPDRFSARQFPNYSSELNVNALLLGDSALYLCASSLEDSHYGYTFGSGTRLTVV.

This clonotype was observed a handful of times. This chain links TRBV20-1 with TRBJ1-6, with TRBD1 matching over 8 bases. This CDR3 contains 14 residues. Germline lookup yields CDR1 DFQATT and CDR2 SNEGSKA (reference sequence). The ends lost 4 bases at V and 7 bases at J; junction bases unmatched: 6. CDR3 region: CSATRGQANSPLHF. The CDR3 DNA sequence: TGCAGTGCTACCCGGGGACAGGCAAATTCACCCCTCCACTTT.

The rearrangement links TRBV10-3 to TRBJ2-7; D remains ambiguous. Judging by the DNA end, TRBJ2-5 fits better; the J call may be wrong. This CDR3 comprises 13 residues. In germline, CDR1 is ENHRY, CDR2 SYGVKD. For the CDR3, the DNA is TGTGCCATCAGTGAGTCCTCAGCAGAGACCCAGTACTTC. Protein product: CAISESSAETQYF.

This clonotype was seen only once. The CDR3 spells CASSLPGGTGRNYTF. CDR3 in DNA: TGTGCCAGCAGTTTACCAGGCGGGACAGGGCGTAACTACACCTTC. The chain couples TRBV12-3 or TRBV12-4 to TRBJ1-2, with 9 bases aligning to TRBD1. This CDR3 is 15 amino acids long. V shed 2 bases, J shed 10 bases, and the junction held 11 bases outside the gene matches.

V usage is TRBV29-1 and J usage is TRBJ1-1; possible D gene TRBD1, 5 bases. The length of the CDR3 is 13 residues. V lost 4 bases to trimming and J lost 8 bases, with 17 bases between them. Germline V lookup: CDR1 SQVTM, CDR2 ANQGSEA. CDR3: CSVVPSLWGEAFF. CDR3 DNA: TGCAGCGTTGTGCCCTCCTTATGGGGGGAAGCTTTCTTT.

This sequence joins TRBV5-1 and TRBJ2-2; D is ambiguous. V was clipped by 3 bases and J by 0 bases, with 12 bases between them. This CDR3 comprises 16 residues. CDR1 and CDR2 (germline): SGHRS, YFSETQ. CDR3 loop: CASSSPDTANTGELFF. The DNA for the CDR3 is TGCGCCAGCAGCTCCCCCGACACAGCGAACACCGGGGAGCTGTTTTTT.

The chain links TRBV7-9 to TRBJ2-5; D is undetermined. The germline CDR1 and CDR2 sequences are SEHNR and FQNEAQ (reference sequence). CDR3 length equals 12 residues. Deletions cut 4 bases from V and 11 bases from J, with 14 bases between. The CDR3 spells CASSSSPAEQYF. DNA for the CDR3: TGTGCCAGCAGCTCTTCCCCGGCTGAGCAGTACTTC.

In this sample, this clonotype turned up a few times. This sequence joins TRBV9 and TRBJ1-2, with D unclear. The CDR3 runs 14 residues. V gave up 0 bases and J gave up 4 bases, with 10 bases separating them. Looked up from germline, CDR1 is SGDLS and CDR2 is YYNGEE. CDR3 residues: CASSVDLTLYGYTF. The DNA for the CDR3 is TGTGCCAGCAGCGTAGATCTGACACTCTATGGCTACACCTTC.

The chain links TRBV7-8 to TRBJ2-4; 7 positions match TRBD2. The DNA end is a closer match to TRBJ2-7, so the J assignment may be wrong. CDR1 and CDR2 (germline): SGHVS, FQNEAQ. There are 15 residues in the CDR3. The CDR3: CASSLKQGGLDEQYF. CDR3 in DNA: TGTGCCAGCAGCTTAAAGCAGGGAGGGCTCGACGAGCAGTACTTC.

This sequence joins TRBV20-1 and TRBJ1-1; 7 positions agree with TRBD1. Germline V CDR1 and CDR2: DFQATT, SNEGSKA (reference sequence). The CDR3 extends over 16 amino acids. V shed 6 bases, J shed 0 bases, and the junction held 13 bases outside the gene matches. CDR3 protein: CSAASEPGQLNTEAFF. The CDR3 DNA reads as TGCAGTGCCGCAAGCGAACCGGGACAGCTGAACACTGAAGCTTTCTTT.

CDR3 amino acids: CSARGGLTDTQYF. CDR3 in DNA: TGCAGTGCTAGGGGCGGACTTACAGATACGCAGTATTTT. The J gene is TRBJ2-3, the V gene TRBV20-1; possibly TRBD2 for D (5 bases). This CDR3 region has 13 residues. V gave up 3 bases and J gave up 3 bases, with 10 bases separating them. Germline V gives CDR1 DFQATT, CDR2 SNEGSKA (reference sequence).

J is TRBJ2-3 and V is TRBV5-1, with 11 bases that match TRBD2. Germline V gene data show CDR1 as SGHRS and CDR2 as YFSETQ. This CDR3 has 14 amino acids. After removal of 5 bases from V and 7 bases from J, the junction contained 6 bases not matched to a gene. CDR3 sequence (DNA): TGCGCCAGCAGGGGGACTAGCGGTGCCTATACGCAGTATTTT. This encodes CASRGTSGAYTQYF.

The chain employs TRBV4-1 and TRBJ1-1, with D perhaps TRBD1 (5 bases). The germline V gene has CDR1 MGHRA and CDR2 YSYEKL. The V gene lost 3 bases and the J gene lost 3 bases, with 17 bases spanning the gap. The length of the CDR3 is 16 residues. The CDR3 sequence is CASSHRLGDPYTEAFF. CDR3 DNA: TGCGCCAGCAGCCATAGACTAGGGGACCCTTACACTGAAGCTTTCTTT.

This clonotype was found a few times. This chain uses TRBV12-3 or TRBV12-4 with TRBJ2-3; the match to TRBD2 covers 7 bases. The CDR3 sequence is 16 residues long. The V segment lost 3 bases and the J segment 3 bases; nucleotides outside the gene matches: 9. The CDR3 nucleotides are TGTGCCAGCAGTTTGGGGAGGGACCATTTGACAGATACGCAGTATTTT. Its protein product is CASSLGRDHLTDTQYF.

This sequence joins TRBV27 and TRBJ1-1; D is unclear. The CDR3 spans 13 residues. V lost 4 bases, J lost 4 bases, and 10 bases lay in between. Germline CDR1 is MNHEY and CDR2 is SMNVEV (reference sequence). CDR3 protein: CASSWALRTEAFF. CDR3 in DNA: TGTGCCAGCAGTTGGGCGTTGCGCACTGAAGCTTTCTTT.

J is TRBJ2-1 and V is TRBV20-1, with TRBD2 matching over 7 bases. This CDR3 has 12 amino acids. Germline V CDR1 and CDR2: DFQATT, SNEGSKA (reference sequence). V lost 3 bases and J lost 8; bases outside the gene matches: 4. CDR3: CSASGLADEQFF. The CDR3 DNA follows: TGCAGTGCTAGCGGCCTAGCGGATGAGCAGTTCTTC.